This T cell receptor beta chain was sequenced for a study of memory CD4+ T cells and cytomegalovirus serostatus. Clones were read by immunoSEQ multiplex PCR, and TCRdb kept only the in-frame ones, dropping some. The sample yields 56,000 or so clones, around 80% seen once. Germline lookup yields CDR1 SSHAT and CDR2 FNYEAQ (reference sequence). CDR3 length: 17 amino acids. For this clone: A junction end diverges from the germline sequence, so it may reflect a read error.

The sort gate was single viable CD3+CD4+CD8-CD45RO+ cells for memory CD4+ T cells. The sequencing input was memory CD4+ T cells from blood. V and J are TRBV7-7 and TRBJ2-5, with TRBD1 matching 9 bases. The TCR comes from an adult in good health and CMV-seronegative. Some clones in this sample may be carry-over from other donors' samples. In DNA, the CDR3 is TGTGCTAGCAGCTTAGGTATACAGGGGGCTGGGCAAGAGACCCAGTACTTC. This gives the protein CASSLGIQGAGQETQYF. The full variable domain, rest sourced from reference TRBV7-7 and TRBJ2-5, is GAGVSQSPRYKVTKRGQDVTLRCDPISSHATLYWYQQALGQGPEFLTYFNYEAQPDKSGLPSDRFSAERPEGSISTLTIQRTEQRDSAMYRCASSLGIQGAGQETQYFGPGTRLLVL.